One sample yielded the 30 T cell receptor beta chains listed below, sequenced in a study of shared clonotypes between healthy human individuals. Assay used: immunoSEQ multiplex PCR; TCRdb lists only in-frame clones, some missing. The sample records over 2 million clones, 85% to 95% being singletons. Input material: naive CD4+ T cells sorted from blood. Stated subset: CD45RA+ positively selected. The receptors derive from a man in his late teens or twenties in good health.

V usage is TRBV18 and J usage is TRBJ1-6; 8 nucleotides agree with TRBD1. Per germline, CDR1 KGHSH and CDR2 LQKENI. With V trimmed by 2 bases and J by 3 bases, 6 bases remained unmatched. The CDR3 is 17 amino acids. CDR3 bases: TGTGCCAGCTCACCAGACTGGACAGGGAACTATAATTCACCCCTCCACTTT. Protein sequence: CASSPDWTGNYNSPLHF.

This clone was seen only once. The rearrangement links TRBV7-2 to TRBJ2-2; TRBD1 matches 8 bases. V lost 5 bases and J lost 0; bases outside the gene matches: 2. The germline V gene has CDR1 SGHTA and CDR2 FQGNSA. This CDR3 is built from 15 residues. The CDR3 DNA is TGTGCCAGCAGCCCGGACAGGGCGAACACCGGGGAGCTGTTTTTT. Its protein is CASSPDRANTGELFF.

This chain links TRBV18 with TRBJ1-6, with D possibly TRBD1 on 6 matching bases. V lost 6 bases to trimming and J lost 7 bases, with 16 bases between them. CDR1 is KGHSH and CDR2 is LQKENI in the germline V gene. The CDR3 runs to 15 residues. The CDR3 DNA follows: TGTGCCAGCTCCCGGGTGGGGGCCGCCAATTCACCCCTCCACTTT. Residues: CASSRVGAANSPLHF.

The chain couples TRBV5-6 to TRBJ2-5, with D maybe TRBD1 (6 bases). The CDR3 is 14 amino acids. Germline V lookup: CDR1 SGHDT, CDR2 YYEEEE. Trimming stripped 3 bases from V and 4 bases from J, with 13 bases between. CDR3 residues: CASSSILQGETQYF. The CDR3 nucleotides are TGTGCCAGCAGCTCTATCCTACAGGGAGAGACCCAGTACTTC.

This clone was found once. The chain combines TRBV29-1 with TRBJ2-7; D may be TRBD1 (6 bases). CDR1 is SQVTM and CDR2 is ANQGSEA in the germline V gene. Deletions cut 6 bases from V and 5 bases from J, with 14 bases between. This CDR3 has 12 amino acids. For the CDR3, the DNA is TGCAGCGTGACCAGGGGCGGGCACGAGCAGTACTTC. Its protein product is CSVTRGGHEQYF.

The chain is built from TRBV19 and TRBJ1-1, with D perhaps TRBD1 (6 bases). The V gene lost 2 bases and the J gene lost 3 bases, with 7 bases spanning the gap. Germline V lookup: CDR1 LNHDA, CDR2 SQIVND (reference sequence). The CDR3 loop spans 13 amino acids. CDR3 coding DNA: TGTGCCAGTAGTATAAAGGGGGACACTGAAGCTTTCTTT. Translating gives CASSIKGDTEAFF.

The chain combines TRBV10-3 with TRBJ2-7; D not certain. CDR3 length equals 15 residues. V was trimmed by 0 bases and J by 0 bases, leaving 9 bases between them. Looked up from germline, CDR1 is ENHRY and CDR2 is SYGVKD. The CDR3 DNA sequence: TGTGCCATCAGTGAGTCCGCAGCCAGCTCCTACGAGCAGTACTTC. The encoded protein is CAISESAASSYEQYF.

CDR3 sequence (DNA): TGTGCCAGCAGCCAACGGCTGTGGATGGAGACCCAGTACTTC. Encoded protein: CASSQRLWMETQYF. V is TRBV7-8 and J is TRBJ2-5, with D unclear. Between the trimmed V and J ends, which lost 5 bases and 5 bases, there was a span of 15 bases. CDR1 is SGHVS and CDR2 is FQNEAQ in the germline V gene. There are 14 residues in the CDR3.

CDR3 in DNA: TGTGCCAGCAGCGTAGGAGGCCGGACTACCGGGGAGCTGTTTTTT. Translation: CASSVGGRTTGELFF. The V and J genes are TRBV9 and TRBJ2-2; TRBD2 is a possible D gene (5 bases). The CDR3 runs to 15 residues. Trimming stripped 0 bases from V and 5 bases from J, with 11 bases between. From germline, CDR1 is SGDLS and CDR2 YYNGEE.

V usage is TRBV10-3 and J usage is TRBJ2-2; TRBD2 aligns across 7 bases. With 6 bases clipped from V and 2 bases from J, the junction kept 6 bases outside the gene matches. CDR3 length equals 15 residues. Per the germline V gene, CDR1 is ENHRY and CDR2 is SYGVKD. CDR3: CAIRDSSGNTGELFF. CDR3 sequence (DNA): TGTGCCATCAGGGATTCTAGCGGTAACACCGGGGAGCTGTTTTTT.

This sequence joins TRBV27 and TRBJ1-5, with a weak D call TRBD1 (5 bases). The CDR3 contains 17 residues. Germline CDR1 reads MNHEY; CDR2 reads SMNVEV (reference sequence). The V end was cut by 5 bases, the J end by 2 bases, with 19 bases between. CDR3 nucleotide sequence: TGTGCCAGCAGTCCCAGACAGTCGGGGACTCGCAATCAGCCCCAGCATTTT. It codes for CASSPRQSGTRNQPQHF.

The V gene is TRBV4-1, the J gene TRBJ2-1, with D tentatively TRBD2 (6 bases). The V gene lost 4 bases and the J gene lost 3 bases, with 13 bases spanning the gap. The CDR3 has 15 amino acids. Per the germline V gene, CDR1 is MGHRA and CDR2 is YSYEKL. The chain's CDR3 is CASSLGGLYYNEQFF. CDR3 coding DNA: TGCGCCAGCAGCCTCGGGGGACTTTACTACAATGAGCAGTTCTTC.

J is TRBJ2-3 and V is TRBV28; D perhaps matches TRBD2 (6 bases). Trimming took 5 bases from V and 5 from J, leaving 17 bases between them. The CDR3 is 15 residues long. Germline V gene lookup returns CDR1 MDHEN and CDR2 SYDVKM. CDR3 protein: CASSHPGLGGDTQYF. The CDR3 coding sequence is TGTGCCAGCAGTCACCCGGGCTTGGGGGGAGATACGCAGTATTTT. The full variable domain, rest sourced from reference TRBV28 and TRBJ2-3, is DVKVTQSSRYLVKRTGEKVFLECVQDMDHENMFWYRQDPGLGLRLIYFSYDVKMKEKGDIPEGYSVSREKKERFSLILESASTNQTSMYLCASSHPGLGGDTQYFGPGTRLTVL.

The chain employs TRBV29-1 and TRBJ1-2; no firm D call. The length of the CDR3 is 12 residues. Deletions cut 7 bases from V and 0 bases from J, with 9 bases between. The germline V gene encodes CDR1 SQVTM and CDR2 ANQGSEA. The CDR3 DNA reads TGCAGCGCGGGAGGGACTAACTATGGCTACACCTTC. Protein sequence: CSAGGTNYGYTF.

CDR3 in DNA: TGTGCCAGCAGTCCCGAGAGAGCTACGCAGTATTTT. Translated, it gives CASSPERATQYF. The rearrangement uses TRBV6-5 and TRBJ2-3; D is ambiguous. Trimming removed 5 bases from V and 8 bases from J, with 11 bases in between. CDR1 and CDR2 (germline): MNHEY, SVGAGI. The CDR3 covers 12 residues.

The V and J genes are TRBV5-6 and TRBJ2-7; D possibly uses TRBD1 or TRBD2 (5 bases each). Germline-derived CDR1 and CDR2 are SGHDT and YYEEEE. V gave up 4 bases and J gave up 2 bases, with 19 bases separating them. This CDR3 spans 16 amino acids. CDR3 nucleotides: TGTGCCAGCAGCGGGGACCCTACTAGGGAACCCTACGAGCAGTACTTC. Translated: CASSGDPTREPYEQYF.

The chain has TRBV6-5 and TRBJ2-7; 9 nucleotides align to TRBD1. The CDR3 has 15 amino acids. Trimming took 5 bases from V and 3 from J; bases not matched to a gene: 8. Germline V gene lookup returns CDR1 MNHEY and CDR2 SVGAGI. This chain's CDR3 is CASSTGGVSSYEQYF. As DNA, the CDR3 is TGTGCCAGCAGTACAGGGGGCGTGAGTAGCTACGAGCAGTACTTC.

The chain employs TRBV7-9 and TRBJ1-1; D is uncertain. Germline V gene sequence: CDR1 SEHNR, CDR2 FQNEAQ (reference sequence). V dropped 4 bases and J dropped 1 base, with 13 bases sitting between them. The length of the CDR3 is 15 residues. The CDR3 DNA is TGTGCCAGCAGCTCGGAAAAGACCGCGAACACTGAAGCTTTCTTT. Translating it yields CASSSEKTANTEAFF.

The chain uses TRBV19 and TRBJ1-3; the D is unclear. The V and J ends lost 3 bases and 4 bases respectively, with 7 bases between them. The germline CDR1 and CDR2 sequences are LNHDA and SQIVND (reference sequence). The CDR3 consists of 13 residues. The CDR3 sequence: CASSIAHGNTIYF. In nucleotides, the CDR3 is TGTGCCAGTAGTATTGCACACGGAAACACCATATATTTT.

CDR3 coding DNA: TGTGCCAGCAGTTTTAATCAGATGAACACTGAAGCTTTCTTT. This sequence encodes CASSFNQMNTEAFF. The chain combines TRBV27 with TRBJ1-1, with no clear D. Germline V gene data show CDR1 as MNHEY and CDR2 as SMNVEV (reference sequence). The CDR3 runs 14 residues. Deletions cut 3 bases from V and 0 bases from J, with 8 bases between.

The chain uses TRBV30 and TRBJ1-5; D call uncertain. The germline V gene encodes CDR1 GTSNPN and CDR2 SVGIG (reference sequence). This CDR3 is 14 amino acids long. The V end was cut by 3 bases, the J end by 1 base, with 10 bases between. The CDR3 is CAWSPPQSNQPQHF. Here the CDR3 DNA reads TGTGCCTGGAGCCCCCCACAGAGCAATCAGCCCCAGCATTTT.

The V and J genes are TRBV6-6 and TRBJ2-1; 12 bases are shared with TRBD1. The CDR3 runs to 13 residues. The trim removed 11 bases at V and 10 bases at J, leaving 9 bases unmatched. Germline CDR1 MNHNY, CDR2 SVGAGI (reference sequence). CDR3 sequence (DNA): TGTGCCGGTACGGGACAGGGGGCCGGGGAGCAGTTCTTC. Residues: CAGTGQGAGEQFF.

This chain uses TRBV5-1 with TRBJ2-2; D gene unclear. The CDR3 loop spans 14 amino acids. Germline CDR1 SGHRS, CDR2 YFSETQ. V shed 0 bases and J shed 7 bases, with 10 bases lying between them. The CDR3 nucleotides are TGCGCCAGCAGCTTGGCCCGCGAGGTCGGGGAGCTGTTTTTT. Translating gives CASSLAREVGELFF.

The chain is built from TRBV5-4 and TRBJ2-2; TRBD2 matches 7 bases. The V segment lost 2 bases and the J segment 1 base; nucleotides outside the gene matches: 5. There are 16 residues in the CDR3. CDR1 SGHNT and CDR2 YYREEE come from the germline V gene (reference sequence). The CDR3 loop reads CASSFTGTMNTGELFF. Written as DNA, the CDR3 is TGTGCCAGCAGCTTTACCGGGACTATGAACACCGGGGAGCTGTTTTTT.

With respect to this clone: This same CDR3 is encoded by further DNA sequences in the sample. The chain combines TRBV6-5 with TRBJ1-2; possibly TRBD1 for D (6 bases). Trimming removed 5 bases at V and 4 bases at J, with 8 bases between. CDR3 length: 12 residues. Germline CDR1 is MNHEY and CDR2 is SVGAGI. This CDR3 is CASSTQGYGYTF. The CDR3 DNA is TGTGCCAGCAGTACACAGGGCTATGGCTACACCTTC.

The chain carries TRBV7-2 and TRBJ1-1, with a tentative D call TRBD1 (6 bases). V lost 5 bases to trimming and J lost 4 bases, with 17 bases between them. CDR1 is SGHTA, CDR2 FQGNSA, per germline. CDR3 length: 15 amino acids. CDR3 DNA: TGTGCCAGCAGCAGAAGCGGCAGGGGTGGCACTGAAGCTTTCTTT. Translation gives CASSRSGRGGTEAFF.

This chain joins TRBV14 and TRBJ1-6, with a possible D match to TRBD1 (6 bases). The CDR3 consists of 15 residues. Germline V gene lookup returns CDR1 SGHDN and CDR2 FVKESK. With 1 base removed from V and 5 bases from J, the gap between germline ends came to 9 bases. As DNA, the CDR3 is TGTGCCAGCAGCCAAGTCGGGACAAATAATTCACCCCTCCACTTT. Residues: CASSQVGTNNSPLHF.

V usage is TRBV7-2 and J usage is TRBJ2-7; TRBD2 aligns across 16 bases. The germline V gene encodes CDR1 SGHTA and CDR2 FQGNSA. This CDR3 has 18 residues. The J segment lost 0 bases and the V segment lost 5 bases, leaving 7 bases of the junction unmatched. The CDR3 loop reads CASSAGLAGGPGSYEQYF. The CDR3 DNA reads as TGTGCCAGCAGCGCGGGACTAGCGGGAGGGCCGGGCTCCTACGAGCAGTACTTC.

This chain connects TRBV18 to TRBJ1-5; D gene uncertain. The germline V gene has CDR1 KGHSH and CDR2 LQKENI. This CDR3 has 18 residues. Trimming shortened V by 1 base and J by 2 bases, and 18 bases separated the two germline ends. The DNA for the CDR3 is TGTGCCAGCTCACCACAGATGGAGGGAAACATAGGCAATCAGCCCCAGCATTTT. It is translated as CASSPQMEGNIGNQPQHF.

This clone showed up just a few times. The chain couples TRBV4-2 to TRBJ1-6; D unclear. Germline V gives CDR1 LGHNA, CDR2 YNFKEQ. V was shortened by 4 bases and J by 5 bases, with 9 bases between the two germline ends. The CDR3 extends over 14 amino acids. The CDR3 nucleotides are TGTGCCAGCAGCCCAGCTAAAGATAATTCACCCCTCCACTTT. The encoded protein is CASSPAKDNSPLHF.